The clone carrying this T cell receptor beta chain was seen more than once but under ten times. This sample was taken from a study of Ad26.COV2.S vaccination and SARS-CoV-2 variants. Study-wide background: Donor got 5x10^10 or 1x10^11 viral particles of Ad26.COV2.S.

The CDR3 extends over 14 amino acids. Germline CDR1 is SGHNT and CDR2 is YYREEE (reference sequence). With V trimmed by 0 bases and J by 6 bases, 5 bases remained unmatched. Some clones are missing from TCRdb's copy, which holds only in-frame ones; the method was immunoSEQ multiplex PCR. The sample lists hundreds of thousands of clones; approximately 89% were seen once. Treatment denoted: some 20 received Ad26.COV2.S at low or high dose, single or two shots; 5 received placebo; per-sample allocation not given. Samples were taken on day 63 after the first vaccine or placebo injection. The material sequenced was peripheral blood, taken in a trial of Ad26.COV2.S vaccine versus placebo. V gene TRBV5-4 combines with J gene TRBJ1-2; 7 bases align to TRBD1. The clonotype originates from a person between 18 and 65 years old who received the Ad26.COV2.S COVID-19 vaccine or a placebo. The CDR3 loop reads CASSLGGQEDGYTF. CDR3 coding DNA: TGTGCCAGCAGCTTGGGCGGACAGGAGGATGGCTACACCTTC.